This entry features one T cell receptor beta chain sequence. Sequencing used immunoSEQ multiplex PCR; TCRdb keeps in-frame clones, though not all of them. Of 68,000 or so clones listed, about three quarters are singletons. This sample is drawn from a study of T cell responses to AZD1222 COVID-19 vaccine. The V and J ends lost 7 bases and 4 bases respectively, with 17 bases between them. Germline V gene lookup returns CDR1 SQVTM and CDR2 ANQGSEA. CDR3 length: 14 residues. This specimen consisted of peripheral blood, obtained on day 0 of AZD1222 vaccination. The genes are TRBV29-1 and TRBJ1-5, with unresolved D. The clonotype comes from an adult in good health. The CDR3 here is CSAGEGRRNQPQHF. The CDR3 nucleotides read TGCAGCGCCGGGGAAGGCAGAAGGAATCAGCCCCAGCATTTT.